These T cell receptor beta chains were read from a single sample in a study of blood T cell repertoires in COVID-19. Some clones are missing from TCRdb's copy, which holds only in-frame ones; the method was immunoSEQ multiplex PCR. The repertoire has 400,000 to 500,000 clones, about 88% of them found once; the top ten carry 1.4% to 1.5%. Sequenced sample: PBMCs or T cells enriched from blood (not recorded which). The receptors were sampled from a woman younger than 35 who had been exposed to COVID-19. Both conserved end residues are part of each CDR3. The order of the fields is J gene, V gene, clone size, CDR3 protein. Some rows mark clone size as missing; the rest say once, few, many or name a class of expanded clone.

TRBJ2-5,TRBV5-4,-,CASSWGVLAGAGWKETQYF
TRBJ2-3,TRBV29-1,few,CSAVGLAGGSSTDTQYF
TRBJ1-6,TRBV25-1,few,CASSPGQGLITLHF
TRBJ2-3,TRBV28,-,CASSLRGRTYF
TRBJ2-7,TRBV6-5,few,CASSYSASGGPEQYF
TRBJ2-5,TRBV7-7,-,CASSSAGGGETQYF
TRBJ2-2,TRBV15,-,CATSGQQSNTGELFF
TRBJ2-5,TRBV6-2/TRBV6-3,-,CASSYSQVLETQYF
TRBJ2-7,TRBV5-1,-,CASKIQGGEQYF
TRBJ2-1,TRBV18,-,CASSPRLVLAGTNNEQFF
TRBJ1-2,TRBV21-1,-,CASSRDRERVYGYTF
TRBJ2-1,TRBV5-1,-,CASSLIAGGLNNEQFF
TRBJ2-5,TRBV28,-,CASSFRLTQYF
TRBJ1-5,TRBV19,-,CASSIGQGANQPQHF
TRBJ1-5,TRBV10-1,-,CASSENGQPQHF
TRBJ2-7,TRBV5-4,-,CASSWGTYEQYF
TRBJ1-3,TRBV5-1,-,CASSWDSGNTIYF